The clone carrying this TCR beta chain was observed a single time. Its antigen is still unknown. Assay execution proceeded at the deep level. The repertoire was sequenced with immunoSEQ multiplex PCR; TCRdb's copy has only in-frame clones and lacks some. The sample has around 700,000 clones; around 74% are singletons. The data were obtained in a study of shared clonotypes between healthy human individuals. Overall study results and limits: Of the naive CD4 clonotypes, approximately 5% were shared across a few donors. Unshared clonotypes carried lower generation probabilities than those common to all four donors.

The donors were all Caucasian adults (living in Nashville, Tennessee). The CDR3 is made up of 18 amino acids. V lost 5 bases, J lost 6 bases, and 28 bases lay in between. Germline V gene lookup returns CDR1 SGHTA and CDR2 FQGNSA. V usage is TRBV7-2 and J usage is TRBJ2-5; D not resolved. The TCR originated in a woman in her twenties or thirties in good health. The sequenced sample was memory CD4+ T cells sorted from blood. Documented subset: CD45RA-negative fraction. The CDR3 DNA sequence: TGTGCCAGCAGCGATTTTATATTCGGTCAGTACCGAGAAAAGACCCAGTACTTC. Its protein is CASSDFIFGQYREKTQYF.